This passage covers 5 T cell receptor beta chains from one sample sequenced in a study of blood T cell repertoires in COVID-19. Produced via immunoSEQ multiplex PCR; TCRdb's table is partial and in-frame only. The profile covers 88,000 or so clones, with about 92% appearing a single time and roughly 2.1% taken by the ten largest. Sequenced sample: peripheral blood. These receptors were taken from a man in his fifties or sixties with acute or convalescent COVID-19.

The chain carries TRBV6-2 or TRBV6-3 and TRBJ1-1; 9 bases line up with TRBD1. The CDR3 covers 15 residues. Germline CDR1 and CDR2: MNHEY and SVGEGT. V lost 6 bases to trimming and J lost 1 base; unmatched junction nucleotides: 6. The CDR3 spells CASSQSGQGNTEAFF. CDR3 bases: TGTGCCAGCAGCCAATCGGGACAGGGGAACACTGAAGCTTTCTTT.

The V call is TRBV27, the J call TRBJ2-1, with 8 nucleotides matching TRBD2. Germline values: CDR1 MNHEY, CDR2 SMNVEV (reference sequence). The V gene end was trimmed by 7 bases and the J gene end by 1 base; junction bases not matched to a gene: 9. The CDR3 has 16 residues. The CDR3 bases are TGTGCCAGCACCTCCTTACGGGAGGGGTCCTACAATGAGCAGTTCTTC. Residues: CASTSLREGSYNEQFF.

The rearrangement uses TRBV5-1 and TRBJ2-5; 7 bases line up with TRBD1. V was pared by 4 bases and J by 0 bases, with 6 bases of the junction left unmatched. There are 15 residues in the CDR3. Germline CDR1 is SGHRS and CDR2 is YFSETQ. The CDR3: CASSMGQLYQETQYF. CDR3 bases: TGCGCCAGCAGCATGGGACAGCTGTACCAAGAGACCCAGTACTTC. Together with reference TRBV5-1 and TRBJ2-5, the CDR3 gives the full variable domain: KAGVTQTPRYLIKTRGQQVTLSCSPISGHRSVSWYQQTPGQGLQFLFEYFSETQRNKGNFPGRFSGRQFSNSRSEMNVSTLELGDSALYLCASSMGQLYQETQYFGPGTRLLVL.

The V gene is TRBV6-5, the J gene TRBJ2-7, with TRBD1 matching 7 bases. With V trimmed by 6 bases and J by 5 bases, 10 bases remained unmatched. The CDR3 extends over 14 amino acids. Germline CDR1 and CDR2: MNHEY and SVGAGI. CDR3 nucleotide sequence: TGTGCCAGCAGGGCTTTGACAGGGAACAACGAGCAGTACGTC. It specifies CASRALTGNNEQYV.

The chain combines TRBV28 with TRBJ1-1; D gene ambiguous. Germline CDR1 MDHEN, CDR2 SYDVKM. The CDR3 runs to 13 residues. Deletions cut 7 bases from V and 4 bases from J, with 13 bases between. DNA for the CDR3: TGTGCCAGCATTGAGAGGCGTGGCACTGAAGCTTTCTTT. Its translation is CASIERRGTEAFF.